The 2 T cell receptor beta chains listed next were all sequenced from one sample in a study of lung T cells in sarcoidosis with Löfgren's syndrome. One entry per CDR3 protein, called by TCRdb with MiXCR from the reads. This table holds some 19,000 distinct CDR3 sequences, roughly a fifth found once. Sequences were obtained from CD4+ T cells from bronchoalveolar lavage. The receptors originated from a human donor with sarcoidosis (Löfgren's syndrome or another form), or a control subject (not recorded which).

On this clonotype: This could be a read error, since a much larger clone is one nucleotide away. This chain connects TRBV20-1 to TRBJ2-1, with D perhaps matching TRBD1 or TRBD2 (5 bases each). The CDR3 extends over 14 amino acids. The germline V gene has CDR1 DFQATT and CDR2 SNEGSKA (reference sequence). V was trimmed by 3 bases and J by 5 bases, leaving 14 bases between them. The DNA for the CDR3 is TGCAGTGCTAGTGTAGGGACCAGAGACAATGAGCAGTTCTTC. It translates to CSASVGTRDNEQFF.

As for this clonotype: An end of the junction does not agree with germline; a read error may underlie this. V usage is TRBV18 and J usage is TRBJ1-5; 9 bases agree with TRBD1. Germline V gives CDR1 KGHSH, CDR2 LQKENI. The CDR3 totals 15 residues. The CDR3 sequence is CASSPSGQGNQPQNF. Here the CDR3 DNA reads TGTGCCAGCTCTCCGTCGGGACAGGGCAATCAGCCCCAGAATTTT.